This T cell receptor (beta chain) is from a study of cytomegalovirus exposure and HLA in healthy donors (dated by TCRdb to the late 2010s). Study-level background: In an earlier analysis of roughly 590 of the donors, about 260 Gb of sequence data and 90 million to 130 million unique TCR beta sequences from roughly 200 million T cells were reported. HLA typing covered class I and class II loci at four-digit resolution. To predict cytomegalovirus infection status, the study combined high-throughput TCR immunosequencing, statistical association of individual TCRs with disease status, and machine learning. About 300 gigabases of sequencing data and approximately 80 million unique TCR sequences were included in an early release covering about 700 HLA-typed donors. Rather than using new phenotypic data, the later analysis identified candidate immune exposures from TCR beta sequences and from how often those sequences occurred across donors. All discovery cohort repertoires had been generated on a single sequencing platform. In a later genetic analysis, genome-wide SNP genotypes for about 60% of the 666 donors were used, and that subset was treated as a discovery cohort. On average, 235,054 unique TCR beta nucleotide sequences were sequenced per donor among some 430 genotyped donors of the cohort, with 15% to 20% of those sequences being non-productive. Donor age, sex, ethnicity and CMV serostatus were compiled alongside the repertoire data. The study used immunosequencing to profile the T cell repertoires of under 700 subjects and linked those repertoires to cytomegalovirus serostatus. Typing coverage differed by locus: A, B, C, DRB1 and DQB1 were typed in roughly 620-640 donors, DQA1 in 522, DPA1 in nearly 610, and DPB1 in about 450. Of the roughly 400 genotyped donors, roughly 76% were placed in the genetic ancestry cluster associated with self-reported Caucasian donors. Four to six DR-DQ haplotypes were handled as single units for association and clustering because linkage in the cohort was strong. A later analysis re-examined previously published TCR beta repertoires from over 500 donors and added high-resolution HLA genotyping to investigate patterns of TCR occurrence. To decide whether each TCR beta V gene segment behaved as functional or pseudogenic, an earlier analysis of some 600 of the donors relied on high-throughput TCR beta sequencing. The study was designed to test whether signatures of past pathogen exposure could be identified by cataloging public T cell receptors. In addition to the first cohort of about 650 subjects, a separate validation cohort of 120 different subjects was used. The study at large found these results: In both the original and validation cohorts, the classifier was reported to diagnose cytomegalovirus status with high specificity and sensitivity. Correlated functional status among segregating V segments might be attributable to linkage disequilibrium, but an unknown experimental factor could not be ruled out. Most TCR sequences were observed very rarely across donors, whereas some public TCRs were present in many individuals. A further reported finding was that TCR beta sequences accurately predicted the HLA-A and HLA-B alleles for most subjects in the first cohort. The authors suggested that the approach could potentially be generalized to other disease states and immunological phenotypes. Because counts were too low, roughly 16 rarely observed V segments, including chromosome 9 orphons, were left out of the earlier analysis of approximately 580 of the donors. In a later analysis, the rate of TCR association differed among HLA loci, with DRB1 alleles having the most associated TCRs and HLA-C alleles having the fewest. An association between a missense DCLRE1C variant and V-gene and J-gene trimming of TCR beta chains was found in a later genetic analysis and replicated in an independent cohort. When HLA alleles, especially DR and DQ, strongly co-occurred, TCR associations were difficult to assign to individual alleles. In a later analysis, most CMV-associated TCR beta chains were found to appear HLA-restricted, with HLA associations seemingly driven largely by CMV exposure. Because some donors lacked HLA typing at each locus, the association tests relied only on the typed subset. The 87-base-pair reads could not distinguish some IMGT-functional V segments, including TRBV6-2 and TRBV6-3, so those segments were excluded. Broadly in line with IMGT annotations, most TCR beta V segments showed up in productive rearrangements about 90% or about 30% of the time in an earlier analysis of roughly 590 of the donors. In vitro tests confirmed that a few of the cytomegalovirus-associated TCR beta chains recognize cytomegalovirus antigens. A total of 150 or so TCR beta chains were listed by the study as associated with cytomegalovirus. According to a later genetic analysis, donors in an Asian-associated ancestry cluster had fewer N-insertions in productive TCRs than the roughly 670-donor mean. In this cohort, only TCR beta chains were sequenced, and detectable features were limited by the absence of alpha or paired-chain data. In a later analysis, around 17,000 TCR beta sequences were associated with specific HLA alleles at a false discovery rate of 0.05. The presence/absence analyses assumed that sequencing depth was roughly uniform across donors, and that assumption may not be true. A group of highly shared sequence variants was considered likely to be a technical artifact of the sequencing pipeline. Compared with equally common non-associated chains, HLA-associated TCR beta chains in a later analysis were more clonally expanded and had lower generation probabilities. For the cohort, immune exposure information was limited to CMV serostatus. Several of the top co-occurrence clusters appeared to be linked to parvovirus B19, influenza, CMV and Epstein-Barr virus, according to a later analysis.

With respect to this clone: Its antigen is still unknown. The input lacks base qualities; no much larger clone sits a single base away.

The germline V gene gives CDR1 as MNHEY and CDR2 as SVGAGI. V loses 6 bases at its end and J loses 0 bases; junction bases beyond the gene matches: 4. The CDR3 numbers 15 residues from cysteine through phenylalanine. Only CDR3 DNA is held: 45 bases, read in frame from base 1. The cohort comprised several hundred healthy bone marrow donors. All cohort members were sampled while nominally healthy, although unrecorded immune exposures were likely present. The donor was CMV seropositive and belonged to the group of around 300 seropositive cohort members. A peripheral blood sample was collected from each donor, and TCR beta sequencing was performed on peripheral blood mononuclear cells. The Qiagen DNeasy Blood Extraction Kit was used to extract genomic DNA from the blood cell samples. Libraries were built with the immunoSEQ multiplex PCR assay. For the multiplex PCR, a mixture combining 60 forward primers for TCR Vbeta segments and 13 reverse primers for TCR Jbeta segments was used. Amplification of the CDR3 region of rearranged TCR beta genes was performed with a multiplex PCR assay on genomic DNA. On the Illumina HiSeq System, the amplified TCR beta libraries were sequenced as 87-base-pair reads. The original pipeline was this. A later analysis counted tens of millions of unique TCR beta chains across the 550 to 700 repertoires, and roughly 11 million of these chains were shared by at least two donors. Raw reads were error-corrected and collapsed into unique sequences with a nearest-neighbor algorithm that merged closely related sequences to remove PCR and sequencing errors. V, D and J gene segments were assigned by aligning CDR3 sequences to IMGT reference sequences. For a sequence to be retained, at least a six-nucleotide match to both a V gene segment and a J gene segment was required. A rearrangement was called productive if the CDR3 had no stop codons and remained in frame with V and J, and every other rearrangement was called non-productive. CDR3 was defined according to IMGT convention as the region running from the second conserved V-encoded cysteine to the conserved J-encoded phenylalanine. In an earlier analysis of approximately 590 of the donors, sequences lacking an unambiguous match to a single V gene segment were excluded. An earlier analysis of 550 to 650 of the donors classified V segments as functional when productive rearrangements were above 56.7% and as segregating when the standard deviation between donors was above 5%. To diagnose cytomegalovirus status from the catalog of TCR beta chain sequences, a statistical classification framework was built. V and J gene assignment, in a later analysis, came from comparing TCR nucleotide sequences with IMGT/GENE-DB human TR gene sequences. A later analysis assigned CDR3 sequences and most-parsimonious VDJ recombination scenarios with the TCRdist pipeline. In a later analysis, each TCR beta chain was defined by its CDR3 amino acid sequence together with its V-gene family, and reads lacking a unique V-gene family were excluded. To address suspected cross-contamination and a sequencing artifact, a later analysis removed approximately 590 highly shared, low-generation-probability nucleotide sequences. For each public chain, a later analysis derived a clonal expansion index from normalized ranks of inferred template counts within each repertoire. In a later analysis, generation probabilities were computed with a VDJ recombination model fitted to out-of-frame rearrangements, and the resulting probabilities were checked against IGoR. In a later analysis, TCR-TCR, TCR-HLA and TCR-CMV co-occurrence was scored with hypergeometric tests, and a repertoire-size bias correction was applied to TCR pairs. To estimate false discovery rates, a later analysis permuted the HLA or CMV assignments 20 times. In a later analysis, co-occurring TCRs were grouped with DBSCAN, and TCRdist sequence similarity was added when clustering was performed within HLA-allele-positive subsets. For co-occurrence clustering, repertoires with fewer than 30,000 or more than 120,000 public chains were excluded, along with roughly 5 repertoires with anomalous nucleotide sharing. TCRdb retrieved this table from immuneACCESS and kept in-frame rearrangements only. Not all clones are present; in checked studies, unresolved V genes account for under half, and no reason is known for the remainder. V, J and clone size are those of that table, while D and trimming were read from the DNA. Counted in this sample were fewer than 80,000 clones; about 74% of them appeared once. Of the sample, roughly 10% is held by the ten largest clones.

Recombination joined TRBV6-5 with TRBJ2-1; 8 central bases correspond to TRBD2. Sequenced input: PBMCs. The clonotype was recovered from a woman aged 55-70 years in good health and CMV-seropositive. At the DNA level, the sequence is TGTGCCAGCAGGAAGCGGGGGAGCTCCTACAATGAGCAGTTCTTC. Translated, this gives CASRKRGSSYNEQFF.